The T cell receptor (beta chain) under discussion was sequenced for a study of a mutant IDH1 vaccine in newly diagnosed glioma listed by TCRdb under 2021. The study in broad terms: Patients received eight vaccinations in weeks 1, 3, 5, 7, 11, 15, 19 and 23, corresponding to visits V03 through V10. Vaccination began 4-6 weeks after radiotherapy alone, or alongside temozolomide cycles in the chemotherapy-containing groups. Of the roughly 33 treated patients, around 60% were male and 37.5% were female, and the mean age was approximately 37 years. Before enrollment, most patients had been given radiochemotherapy with temozolomide as standard therapy, while the rest had received either radiotherapy alone or temozolomide alone. Peripheral blood was collected at six visits: V03 (baseline), V05, V07, V10, V12 and V13. For exploratory analyses, 25 to 30 treated patients had longitudinal TCRB deep sequencing done wherever samples were available. Overall results and qualifications from the work: PBMC samples for TCRB deep sequencing were selected based on availability. According to the authors, sample limitations meant that analyses of patient blood samples could not be reproduced. Immune responses induced by the vaccine were seen in approximately 93% of patients across multiple MHC alleles. Changes in the top peripheral T cell clonotypes picked up by TCRB sequencing did not appear to be linked to pseudoprogression.

Taken from the germline V gene (reference sequence), the CDR1 and CDR2 loops are SEHNR and FQNEAQ. After removal of 6 bases from V and 10 bases from J, the junction retains 13 bases not matched to a gene. The CDR3 runs 16 residues from the cysteine to the phenylalanine. Just CDR3 DNA is preserved here, 48 bases in frame from base 1. Comment on this clone: Its cognate antigen has yet to be identified. No per-base quality is available; no much larger clone lies one base away.

Library preparation used the immunoSEQ multiplex PCR assay. Rearranged TCR beta chain sequences were amplified with the hsTCRB Kit following the manufacturer's protocol. Sequencing of TCRB libraries was carried out on an Illumina MiSeq. From the authors' description of their analysis: Demultiplexing, trimming and gene mapping were performed with the kit vendor's proprietary platform. TCRdb obtained this table from immuneACCESS and retained in-frame rearrangements with V and J assigned. These tables miss some clones; where compared with another copy, unresolved V genes account for less than half of the shortfall, and the remainder is unexplained. V and J calls and clone size are copied from that table; D and trimming were computed from the DNA. This sample is represented by fewer than 30,000 clones; approximately 80% of them were singletons. About a tenth of the sample is in the top ten clones. The meaning of the sample's time point label: week 5, during vaccination. Each vaccine dose was 300 ug of a 20-mer mutant IDH1 peptide in Montanide, given subcutaneously with topical imiquimod. All donors had newly diagnosed IDH1-mutant astrocytomas of WHO grade 3 or 4 that showed loss of nuclear ATRX. The samples were drawn from NOA16, a multicentre, single-arm, open-label phase I trial in Germany that tested a mutant IDH1 peptide vaccine in humans for the first time. Genomic DNA for TCRB sequencing was extracted from EDTA blood using the DNeasy Blood and Tissue Kit.

The sequence links TRBV7-9 to TRBJ2-1; the junction holds 12 bases that match TRBD2. Here the sequenced sample was PBMCs, taken from a glioma patient whose treatment included an IDH1 peptide vaccine. The source of this sequence is a man in his forties or fifties with glioma. CDR3 sequence: CASRPKTSGRTGEQFF. The nucleotide sequence reads TGTGCCAGCAGACCCAAGACTAGCGGGAGAACAGGGGAGCAGTTCTTC.